This TCR beta chain comes out of a study of T cells in Graves' hyperthyroidism and ophthalmopathy. Pregnant or lactating patients were excluded, as were those with uncontrolled infection or other autoimmune disease. TCR beta CDR3 sequences were amplified from RNA transcripts. The HTBI primer set was used in a first-round RT-PCR of the TCR CDR3. Using its own MiXCR run on the multiplex PCR reads, TCRdb lists one record per CDR3 protein. The sample has roughly 500,000 distinct CDR3 sequences; 35% to 50% are singletons. The CDR3 has 16 residues. V was pared by 2 bases and J by 5 bases, with 21 bases between. CDR1 is DFQATT and CDR2 is SNEGSKA in the germline V gene (reference sequence).

This sequence was found in an adult woman with Graves' disease, either hyperthyroidism or ophthalmopathy (not recorded which). This chain uses TRBV20-1 with TRBJ2-5; D assignment may be TRBD1 or TRBD2 (5 bases each). The sample consisted of peripheral blood or thyroid tissue (not recorded which). CDR3 in DNA: TGCAGTGCTAGATCTCCGGGACGGGGAGATCGGGAGACCCAGTACTTC. Translation: CSARSPGRGDRETQYF.